These 22 T cell receptor beta chains originate from one sample sequenced in a study of regulatory T cells in long-lasting Graves disease (TCRdb year 2021). Libraries were built with multiplex PCR. Sequencing instrument: Illumina HiSeq 4000. To build TCR beta libraries, CDR3 regions were amplified by Arm-PCR using iRepertoire HTBI primers. TCRdb reprocessing: public reads trimmed at Q25 with fastp, clones called with MiXCR, in-frame beta chains kept. CDR3 protein sequences are deduplicated, and each keeps its most common genes and DNA. Here the sample has fewer than 650,000 distinct CDR3 sequences; under 20% occur a single time. 18% of the sample comes from the top ten. The label giving this sample's time point can be read as: newly diagnosed GD, antithyroid drugs for less than 3 months. RNA was extracted from PBMCs in TRIzol for both TCR sequencing and RNA sequencing. These sequences were also reported in another study, on T cells in Graves' hyperthyroidism and ophthalmopathy.

The sample here was peripheral blood mononuclear cells (PBMCs), taken at new diagnosis, from a patient treated with antithyroid drugs. Receptors were obtained from a woman in her 30s with Graves disease. Donor details come from another sample of the same person, matched by shared clones.

This clonotype turned up a few times. This rearrangement joins TRBV6-9 to TRBJ2-3; D unresolved. Germline assignment: CDR1 MNHGY and CDR2 SVAAGI. This CDR3 is 14 amino acids long. Trimming took 3 bases from V and 2 from J, leaving 9 bases between them. CDR3 sequence (DNA): TGTGCCAGCAGTTACATGCAGACCACAGATACGCAGTATTTT. Translating it yields CASSYMQTTDTQYF.

The rearrangement links TRBV5-1 to TRBJ2-3; weak D call: TRBD2 (5 bases). This CDR3 has 14 residues. CDR1 is SGHRS, CDR2 YFSETQ, per germline. V was clipped by 2 bases and J by 6 bases, with 13 bases between them. The CDR3 region is CASSFSGNEDTQYF. Here the CDR3 DNA reads TGCGCCAGCAGCTTTTCCGGGAACGAGGATACGCAGTATTTT.

This clonotype was seen many times. V is TRBV27 and J is TRBJ2-1, with 9 positions matching TRBD2. The J segment lost 7 bases and the V segment lost 2 bases, leaving 6 bases of the junction unmatched. The CDR3 runs to 15 residues. CDR1 and CDR2 from the germline V gene are MNHEY and SMNVEV (reference sequence). The CDR3 coding sequence is TGTGCCAGCAGTTTAAGAGCGGGAGGCGTGAATGAGCAGTTCTTC. Translated: CASSLRAGGVNEQFF.

The chain joins TRBV5-1 to TRBJ2-3; TRBD2 agrees at 16 bases. This CDR3 is 16 amino acids long. V lost 4 bases, J lost 6 bases, and 5 bases stayed unmatched. The germline V gene encodes CDR1 SGHRS and CDR2 YFSETQ. CDR3 region: CASSQGTSGRADTQYF. CDR3 bases: TGCGCCAGCAGCCAAGGGACTAGCGGGAGGGCCGATACGCAGTATTTT.

The chain is built from TRBV7-9 and TRBJ2-5; the D is unclear. CDR1 is SEHNR and CDR2 is FQNEAQ in the germline V gene (reference sequence). Trimming pared 5 bases from V and 4 bases from J, leaving 11 bases between. CDR3 length equals 13 residues. The CDR3 reads CASSPPSPETQYF. CDR3 DNA: TGTGCCAGCAGCCCCCCCAGCCCAGAGACCCAGTACTTC.

This clonotype was counted at least ten times. This sequence joins TRBV12-3 or TRBV12-4 and TRBJ1-1, with D uncertain. V lost 4 bases and J lost 0, with 6 bases in between. CDR3 length: 13 residues. The CDR3 sequence: CASSYTMNTEAFF. The CDR3 region has the DNA TGTGCCAGCAGTTATACTATGAACACTGAAGCTTTCTTT.

This clonotype was seen more than once but under ten times. The V gene is TRBV5-1, the J gene TRBJ2-1, with D perhaps matching TRBD2 (5 bases). This CDR3 has 13 residues. The germline gives CDR1 SGHRS, CDR2 YFSETQ. The ends were cut back, 6 bases at V and 5 bases at J, with 12 bases in the middle. This CDR3 is CASTSGGHNEQFF. The CDR3 DNA sequence: TGCGCCAGCACCTCGGGCGGGCACAATGAGCAGTTCTTC.

This clonotype appeared many times. V usage is TRBV7-9 and J usage is TRBJ2-5; 12 bases are a match to TRBD2. Germline V CDR1 and CDR2: SEHNR, FQNEAQ (reference sequence). This CDR3 contains 16 residues. Trimming at V came to 5 bases and at J to 5 bases, leaving 9 bases not matched to a gene. The DNA for the CDR3 is TGTGCCAGCAGCCTAGGACTAGCGGGAACCGTGGAGACCCAGTACTTC. Protein sequence: CASSLGLAGTVETQYF. Drawing the rest from reference TRBV7-9 and TRBJ2-5, the complete variable domain is DTGVSQNPRHKITKRGQNVTFRCDPISEHNRLYWYRQTLGQGPEFLTYFQNEAQLEKSRLLSDRFSAERPKGSFSTLEIQRTEQGDSAMYLCASSLGLAGTVETQYFGPGTRLLVL.

This clonotype occurred many times. J is TRBJ2-5 and V is TRBV28, with 8 bases fitting TRBD2. Germline V gene sequence: CDR1 MDHEN, CDR2 SYDVKM. The CDR3 length is 14 residues. J lost 5 bases, V lost 5 bases, and 7 bases had no gene match. CDR3 loop: CASSLSGRRETQYF. The CDR3, as DNA: TGTGCCAGCAGTCTCAGCGGGAGAAGGGAGACCCAGTACTTC.

This clonotype was counted ten times or more. This chain connects TRBV27 to TRBJ1-5; TRBD1 matches 9 bases. Losses at the gene ends were 0 bases for V and 4 bases for J; bases not matched to a gene: 4. CDR1 and CDR2 from the germline V gene are MNHEY and SMNVEV (reference sequence). The CDR3 consists of 16 residues. The CDR3 region is CASSLSVTGGNQPQHF. CDR3 sequence (DNA): TGTGCCAGCAGTTTATCGGTGACAGGGGGAAATCAGCCCCAGCATTTT.

This clonotype has ten or more counts. V and J are TRBV6-1 and TRBJ2-4; 9 bases map to TRBD1. Germline V lookup: CDR1 MNHNS, CDR2 SASEGT. V dropped 6 bases and J dropped 11; count of bases not matched to a gene: 14. The CDR3 is 15 amino acids. The CDR3 reads CASSGTGTGRSVQYF. In DNA, the CDR3 is TGTGCCAGCAGCGGGACCGGGACAGGGAGGAGCGTTCAGTACTTC.

The CDR3 protein is CASRRGAVSSYEQYF. CDR3 sequence (DNA): TGTGCCAGCCGAAGGGGGGCCGTAAGCTCCTACGAGCAGTACTTC. The V gene is TRBV6-1, the J gene TRBJ2-7; perhaps D is TRBD1 or TRBD2 (6 bases each). V lost 8 bases and J lost 0, with 17 bases in between. The CDR3 totals 15 residues. Germline values: CDR1 MNHNS, CDR2 SASEGT.

This clonotype was observed many times. The chain recombines TRBV10-3 with TRBJ1-5; D gene uncertain. The CDR3 loop spans 14 amino acids. Deletions cut 0 bases from V and 7 bases from J, with 10 bases between. The germline gives CDR1 ENHRY, CDR2 SYGVKD. CDR3 protein: CAISESRNGQPQHF. The CDR3 DNA reads as TGTGCCATCAGTGAGTCCAGGAACGGGCAGCCCCAGCATTTT.

The chain links TRBV9 to TRBJ1-4; D perhaps matches TRBD1 (5 bases). CDR1 and CDR2 (germline): SGDLS, YYNGEE. This CDR3 contains 15 residues. V lost 2 bases, J lost 5 bases, and 13 bases lay in between. CDR3 nucleotides: TGTGCCAGCAGCGTCGGGGGAGAGTTGAATGAAAAACTGTTTTTT. It translates to CASSVGGELNEKLFF.

This clonotype has just a few counts. The rearrangement joins TRBV5-1 to TRBJ2-2, with D perhaps TRBD2 (5 bases). Germline V gene lookup returns CDR1 SGHRS and CDR2 YFSETQ. Trimming took off 0 bases at V and 7 bases at J, with 19 bases between the two ends. The CDR3 sequence is 17 residues long. Written as DNA, the CDR3 is TGCGCCAGCAGCTTGGCCAATACGGCAAATCGGGACGGGGAGCTGTTTTTT. Protein product: CASSLANTANRDGELFF.

The table lists this clonotype with many counts. This sequence joins TRBV24-1 and TRBJ1-4; the D gene is possibly TRBD1 (6 bases). Germline V gene sequence: CDR1 KGHDR, CDR2 SFDVKD. This CDR3 spans 16 amino acids. V gave up 7 bases and J gave up 8 bases, with 22 bases separating them. CDR3 sequence: CATRDNRDLGGEKLFF. CDR3 DNA: TGTGCCACCAGAGATAACAGGGATTTAGGCGGCGAAAAACTGTTTTTT.

The V call is TRBV12-5, the J call TRBJ2-3; TRBD2 aligns across 12 bases. V lost 3 bases to trimming and J lost 2 bases; unmatched junction nucleotides: 6. The germline CDR1 and CDR2 sequences are LGHNT and FRNRAP. CDR3 size: 17 residues. The CDR3 reads CASGFSGLAGFTDTQYF. The DNA of the CDR3 is TGTGCTAGTGGTTTCTCTGGACTAGCGGGGTTCACAGATACGCAGTATTTT.

The rearrangement uses TRBV20-1 and TRBJ2-3; 10 bases map to TRBD2. Trimming at V came to 6 bases and at J to 8 bases, leaving 14 bases not matched to a gene. The V gene's germline CDR1 is DFQATT and CDR2 SNEGSKA (reference sequence). The CDR3 runs 15 residues. The CDR3 DNA follows: TGCAGTGCAAGGCCGGGGCTAGCGGGAGTTGGTACGCAGTATTTT. Protein: CSARPGLAGVGTQYF.

This clonotype was counted many times. The rearrangement uses TRBV28 and TRBJ2-1; the D gene is possibly TRBD1 (5 bases). The germline gives CDR1 MDHEN, CDR2 SYDVKM. V lost 10 bases to trimming and J lost 4 bases, with 14 bases between them. There are 13 residues in the CDR3. Written as DNA, the CDR3 is TGTGCCACCCAAGGACATCGTTACAATGAGCAGTTCTTC. Encoded protein: CATQGHRYNEQFF. The whole variable domain, remainder taken from reference TRBV28 and TRBJ2-1, is DVKVTQSSRYLVKRTGEKVFLECVQDMDHENMFWYRQDPGLGLRLIYFSYDVKMKEKGDIPEGYSVSREKKERFSLILESASTNQTSMYLCATQGHRYNEQFFGPGTRLTVL.

This clonotype was recorded a few times. This chain links TRBV18 with TRBJ1-5; 9 bases are shared with TRBD1. V dropped 6 bases and J dropped 6; count of bases not matched to a gene: 15. CDR1 is KGHSH and CDR2 is LQKENI in the germline V gene. The CDR3 covers 17 residues. The DNA of the CDR3 is TGTGCCAGCTCCCTAAGCGTCGGACAGGGGCTGGGTCAGCCCCAGCATTTT. This codes for CASSLSVGQGLGQPQHF.

The chain combines TRBV10-3 with TRBJ2-3; 12 bases are shared with TRBD1. Trimming cost V 5 bases and J 2 bases; bases outside gene matches: 14. Germline assignment: CDR1 ENHRY and CDR2 SYGVKD. The CDR3 contains 19 residues. CDR3 region: CAISSSGTGGAVPTDTQYF. The CDR3 region has the DNA TGTGCCATCAGTTCCTCCGGGACAGGGGGCGCGGTTCCCACAGATACGCAGTATTTT.

This clonotype has ten or more counts. The chain recombines TRBV6-1 with TRBJ2-1; 9 bases are a match to TRBD1. CDR1 and CDR2 (germline): MNHNS, SASEGT. This CDR3 spans 12 amino acids. With V trimmed by 4 bases and J by 12 bases, 4 bases remained unmatched. CDR3 DNA sequence: TGTGCCAGCAGTGGCCTGGGACAGGGGCAGTTCTTC. The encoded protein is CASSGLGQGQFF.